The 24 T cell receptor beta chains below come from one sample, sequenced in a study of cytomegalovirus exposure and HLA in healthy donors (dated by TCRdb to 2016 to 2017). The library was generated by the immunoSEQ multiplex PCR assay. For the multiplex PCR, a mixture combining 60 forward primers for TCR Vbeta segments and 13 reverse primers for TCR Jbeta segments was used. TCRdb limited this immuneACCESS table to in-frame rearrangements with V and J called. A share of clones is missing; checked studies link under half to unresolved V genes, and the rest is unexplained. In all, the sample holds 140,000 or so clones, and approximately 72% of those were seen once. Of the sample, 6.5% falls within the top ten clones. Sequenced sample: PBMCs. The receptors originated from a woman aged 55-69 years in good health and CMV-seronegative.

The chain combines TRBV5-1 with TRBJ2-1; the match to TRBD2 covers 11 bases. With V trimmed by 0 bases and J by 12 bases, 8 bases remained unmatched. The CDR3 loop spans 15 amino acids. CDR1 and CDR2 from the germline V gene are SGHRS and YFSETQ. CDR3: CASSLETSGILGQFF. The CDR3 coding sequence is TGCGCCAGCAGCTTGGAGACTAGCGGGATCTTGGGGCAGTTCTTC.

The J gene is TRBJ2-7, the V gene TRBV19; 10 bases align to TRBD2. This CDR3 is 15 amino acids long. Per germline, CDR1 LNHDA and CDR2 SQIVND (reference sequence). The V segment lost 3 bases and the J segment 7 bases; nucleotides outside the gene matches: 9. The chain's CDR3 is CASSMLAGAIGEQYF. CDR3 sequence (DNA): TGTGCCAGTAGTATGCTAGCGGGAGCGATAGGAGAGCAGTACTTC.

The DNA for the CDR3 is TGCAGCGTTGAGGGCCAGGCAATTGAAGCTTTCTTT. Its protein product is CSVEGQAIEAFF. V gene TRBV29-1 combines with J gene TRBJ1-1; D gene uncertain. CDR1 and CDR2 from the germline V gene are SQVTM and ANQGSEA. The V gene lost 3 bases and the J gene lost 7 bases, with 12 bases spanning the gap. This CDR3 spans 12 amino acids.

The J gene is TRBJ2-7, the V gene TRBV5-1; 11 bases are a match to TRBD2. V gave up 4 bases and J gave up 0 bases; unmatched junction bases: 3. CDR1 is SGHRS and CDR2 is YFSETQ in the germline V gene. The CDR3 is made up of 15 amino acids. The CDR3 sequence: CASSPLAGGSYEQYF. The CDR3 DNA follows: TGCGCCAGCAGCCCCCTAGCGGGAGGCTCCTACGAGCAGTACTTC. The full variable domain, in which reference TRBV5-1 and TRBJ2-7 provide the parts outside the CDR3, is KAGVTQTPRYLIKTRGQQVTLSCSPISGHRSVSWYQQTPGQGLQFLFEYFSETQRNKGNFPGRFSGRQFSNSRSEMNVSTLELGDSALYLCASSPLAGGSYEQYFGPGTRLTVT.

This chain links TRBV5-4 with TRBJ1-2; TRBD1 is a possible D gene (5 bases). From germline, CDR1 is SGHNT and CDR2 YYREEE (reference sequence). V dropped 4 bases and J dropped 8 bases, with 21 bases sitting between them. The CDR3 length is 15 residues. The CDR3 loop reads CASSTRQTYEAGYTF. The CDR3 bases are TGTGCCAGCAGCACTCGACAGACCTACGAAGCAGGCTACACCTTC.

The rearrangement links TRBV19 to TRBJ2-7, with 7 bases aligning to TRBD1. The germline V gene encodes CDR1 LNHDA and CDR2 SQIVND (reference sequence). V lost 1 base, J lost 4 bases, and 4 bases stayed unmatched. This CDR3 is 14 amino acids long. CDR3 sequence reads: CASSIAGTAYEQYF. The CDR3 DNA is TGTGCCAGTAGTATAGCCGGGACAGCATACGAGCAGTACTTC.

This rearrangement joins TRBV9 to TRBJ1-2, with a tentative D call TRBD1 (5 bases). The V gene lost 4 bases and the J gene lost 3 bases, with 13 bases spanning the gap. In germline, CDR1 is SGDLS, CDR2 YYNGEE. The CDR3 extends over 14 amino acids. CDR3 sequence: CASSIADSYYGYTF. The CDR3, as DNA: TGTGCCAGCAGCATAGCAGACAGTTACTATGGCTACACCTTC.

The CDR3 nucleotides are TGTGCCAGCAGTTCAGGGACAGTCACGGGTTTCTTT. As protein: CASSSGTVTGFF. This chain uses TRBV28 with TRBJ1-1, with 7 positions matching TRBD1. The CDR3 covers 12 residues. The J segment lost 13 bases and the V segment lost 4 bases, leaving 9 bases of the junction unmatched. Germline V lookup: CDR1 MDHEN, CDR2 SYDVKM.

The chain combines TRBV1 with TRBJ2-5; TRBD2, the table's D call, lacks a check against the DNA. TRBV1 is termed a pseudogene. The CDR3 runs to 15 residues. CDR3 DNA sequence: TGCACCAGCAGCCAAGGGACTCGACGCGAGGAGACCCAGTACTTC. Its translation is CTSSQGTRREETQYF.

This clone was seen more than once but under ten times. The V call is TRBV5-1, the J call TRBJ1-4, with TRBD1 matching over 9 bases. The CDR3 has 15 amino acids. Trimming took 4 bases from V and 4 from J; bases not matched to a gene: 5. From germline, CDR1 is SGHRS and CDR2 YFSETQ. The CDR3 DNA reads TGCGCCAGCAGCCCCGGGACAGGGCATAATGAAAAACTGTTTTTT. Protein: CASSPGTGHNEKLFF.

There are a few counts of this clone. The V call is TRBV7-2, the J call TRBJ1-5, with a tentative D call TRBD1 (6 bases). The germline V gene has CDR1 SGHTA and CDR2 FQGNSA. This CDR3 contains 14 residues. The V end was cut by 6 bases, the J end by 4 bases, with 13 bases between. The CDR3 reads CASSTGFRNQPQHF. CDR3 DNA sequence: TGTGCCAGCAGTACAGGGTTCCGTAATCAGCCCCAGCATTTT.

This clone was seen once. The chain has TRBV11-3 and TRBJ2-1; 8 bases are shared with TRBD1. In germline, CDR1 is SGHNT, CDR2 YENEEA. This CDR3 is built from 15 residues. V was clipped by 1 base and J by 4 bases; unmatched bases: 3. CDR3 bases: TGTGCCAGCAGCTTAGGGACAGGGACATACAATGAGCAGTTCTTC. Translation gives CASSLGTGTYNEQFF. The variable domain in full, with the rest retrieved from reference TRBV11-3 and TRBJ2-1, is EAGVVQSPRYKIIEKKQPVAFWCNPISGHNTLYWYLQNLGQGPELLIRYENEEAVDDSQLPKDRFSAERLKGVDSTLKIQPAELGDSAVYLCASSLGTGTYNEQFFGPGTRLTVL.

V and J are TRBV7-2 and TRBJ2-5; maybe TRBD2 (5 bases). Per the germline V gene, CDR1 is SGHTA and CDR2 is FQGNSA. The V end lost 2 bases, the J end lost 0 bases, and 16 bases lay between the germline ends. The CDR3 spans 17 residues. In nucleotides, the CDR3 is TGTGCCAGCAGCTTACCGCAGACCGGGGAGTACCAAGAGACCCAGTACTTC. It codes for CASSLPQTGEYQETQYF.

The chain uses TRBV29-1 and TRBJ1-2, with unresolved D. Germline lookup yields CDR1 SQVTM and CDR2 ANQGSEA. V was clipped by 4 bases and J by 2 bases, with 8 bases between them. The CDR3 has 12 residues. The chain's CDR3 is CSVAPGNYGYTF. The CDR3 region has the DNA TGCAGCGTTGCCCCCGGGAACTATGGCTACACCTTC.

The chain is built from TRBV19 and TRBJ2-2; tentatively, D is TRBD2 (5 bases). V lost 3 bases, J lost 7 bases, and 12 bases lay in between. This CDR3 has 14 amino acids. The germline gives CDR1 LNHDA, CDR2 SQIVND (reference sequence). CDR3 in DNA: TGTGCCAGTAGTATCCTAGCCGCGAACGGGGAGCTGTTTTTT. Protein sequence: CASSILAANGELFF.

The genes are TRBV27 and TRBJ2-3; 10 bases map to TRBD1. This CDR3 has 14 residues. With 6 bases clipped from V and 3 bases from J, the junction kept 3 bases outside the gene matches. CDR1 and CDR2 (germline): MNHEY, SMNVEV (reference sequence). CDR3 DNA sequence: TGTGCCAGCAGCCGGGACAGGGGAACAGATACGCAGTATTTT. Protein product: CASSRDRGTDTQYF.

CDR3 DNA sequence: TGCGCCAGCACCGCAGGGGCCGTCAGTGATACGCAGTATTTT. The encoded protein is CASTAGAVSDTQYF. The V and J genes are TRBV5-1 and TRBJ2-3; TRBD1 might be the D (6 bases). The CDR3 has 14 amino acids. Germline V gene data show CDR1 as SGHRS and CDR2 as YFSETQ. V was shortened by 6 bases and J by 6 bases, with 17 bases between the two germline ends.

The chain has TRBV5-1 and TRBJ2-7; the match to TRBD2 covers 12 bases. Germline V lookup: CDR1 SGHRS, CDR2 YFSETQ. V lost 4 bases and J lost 2; bases outside the gene matches: 7. The CDR3 has 16 amino acids. This CDR3 is CASSGGLAGPAYEQYF. As DNA, the CDR3 is TGCGCCAGCAGCGGGGGACTAGCGGGCCCAGCCTACGAGCAGTACTTC.

The chain recombines TRBV5-4 with TRBJ2-1, with TRBD2 matching 7 bases. V lost 1 base to trimming and J lost 9 bases; unmatched junction nucleotides: 7. The CDR3 is 14 amino acids. Per germline, CDR1 SGHNT and CDR2 YYREEE (reference sequence). CDR3 in amino acids: CASSLRGRATEQFF. CDR3 in DNA: TGTGCCAGCAGCTTGCGGGGGAGGGCCACTGAGCAGTTCTTC.

This chain links TRBV7-9 with TRBJ2-7; 9 bases agree with TRBD1. V dropped 2 bases and J dropped 5; count of bases not matched to a gene: 4. The CDR3 consists of 14 residues. Looked up from germline, CDR1 is SEHNR and CDR2 is FQNEAQ (reference sequence). The CDR3 DNA follows: TGTGCCAGCAGCTTAACAGGGGGCAGCGACGAGCAGTACTTC. Its protein is CASSLTGGSDEQYF.

The chain combines TRBV5-1 with TRBJ2-7, with 7 bases matching TRBD1. Unmatched junction bases numbered 9, after V lost 4 bases and J lost 5 bases. The germline CDR1 and CDR2 sequences are SGHRS and YFSETQ. This CDR3 is built from 14 residues. The CDR3 bases are TGCGCCAGCAGCCCCCGACAGGGATGGGACGAGCAGTACTTC. Its protein product is CASSPRQGWDEQYF.

V gene TRBV7-2 combines with J gene TRBJ2-5; 12 positions match TRBD2. V was clipped by 2 bases and J by 1 base; unmatched bases: 5. CDR1 is SGHTA, CDR2 FQGNSA, per germline. The CDR3 spans 17 residues. The CDR3 is CASSLRLAGGIQETQYF. Written as DNA, the CDR3 is TGTGCCAGCAGCTTAAGGCTAGCGGGGGGGATCCAAGAGACCCAGTACTTC.

This chain connects TRBV9 to TRBJ2-7; 9 positions match TRBD2. Germline V gene lookup returns CDR1 SGDLS and CDR2 YYNGEE. This CDR3 is built from 14 residues. J was trimmed by 6 bases and V by 4 bases; bases with no gene match: 8. The CDR3 spells CASSSLAGLSEQYF. The CDR3 DNA is TGTGCCAGCAGCTCCCTAGCGGGATTGTCCGAGCAGTACTTC.

This clone occurred a few times. The chain links TRBV28 to TRBJ1-4; D ambiguous. V was pared by 5 bases and J by 8 bases, with 21 bases between. The CDR3 length is 16 residues. Germline CDR1 is MDHEN and CDR2 is SYDVKM. CDR3 nucleotide sequence: TGTGCCAGCAGTCGGATCGGGGATCGGGTTAGAGAAAAACTGTTTTTT. Translation gives CASSRIGDRVREKLFF.